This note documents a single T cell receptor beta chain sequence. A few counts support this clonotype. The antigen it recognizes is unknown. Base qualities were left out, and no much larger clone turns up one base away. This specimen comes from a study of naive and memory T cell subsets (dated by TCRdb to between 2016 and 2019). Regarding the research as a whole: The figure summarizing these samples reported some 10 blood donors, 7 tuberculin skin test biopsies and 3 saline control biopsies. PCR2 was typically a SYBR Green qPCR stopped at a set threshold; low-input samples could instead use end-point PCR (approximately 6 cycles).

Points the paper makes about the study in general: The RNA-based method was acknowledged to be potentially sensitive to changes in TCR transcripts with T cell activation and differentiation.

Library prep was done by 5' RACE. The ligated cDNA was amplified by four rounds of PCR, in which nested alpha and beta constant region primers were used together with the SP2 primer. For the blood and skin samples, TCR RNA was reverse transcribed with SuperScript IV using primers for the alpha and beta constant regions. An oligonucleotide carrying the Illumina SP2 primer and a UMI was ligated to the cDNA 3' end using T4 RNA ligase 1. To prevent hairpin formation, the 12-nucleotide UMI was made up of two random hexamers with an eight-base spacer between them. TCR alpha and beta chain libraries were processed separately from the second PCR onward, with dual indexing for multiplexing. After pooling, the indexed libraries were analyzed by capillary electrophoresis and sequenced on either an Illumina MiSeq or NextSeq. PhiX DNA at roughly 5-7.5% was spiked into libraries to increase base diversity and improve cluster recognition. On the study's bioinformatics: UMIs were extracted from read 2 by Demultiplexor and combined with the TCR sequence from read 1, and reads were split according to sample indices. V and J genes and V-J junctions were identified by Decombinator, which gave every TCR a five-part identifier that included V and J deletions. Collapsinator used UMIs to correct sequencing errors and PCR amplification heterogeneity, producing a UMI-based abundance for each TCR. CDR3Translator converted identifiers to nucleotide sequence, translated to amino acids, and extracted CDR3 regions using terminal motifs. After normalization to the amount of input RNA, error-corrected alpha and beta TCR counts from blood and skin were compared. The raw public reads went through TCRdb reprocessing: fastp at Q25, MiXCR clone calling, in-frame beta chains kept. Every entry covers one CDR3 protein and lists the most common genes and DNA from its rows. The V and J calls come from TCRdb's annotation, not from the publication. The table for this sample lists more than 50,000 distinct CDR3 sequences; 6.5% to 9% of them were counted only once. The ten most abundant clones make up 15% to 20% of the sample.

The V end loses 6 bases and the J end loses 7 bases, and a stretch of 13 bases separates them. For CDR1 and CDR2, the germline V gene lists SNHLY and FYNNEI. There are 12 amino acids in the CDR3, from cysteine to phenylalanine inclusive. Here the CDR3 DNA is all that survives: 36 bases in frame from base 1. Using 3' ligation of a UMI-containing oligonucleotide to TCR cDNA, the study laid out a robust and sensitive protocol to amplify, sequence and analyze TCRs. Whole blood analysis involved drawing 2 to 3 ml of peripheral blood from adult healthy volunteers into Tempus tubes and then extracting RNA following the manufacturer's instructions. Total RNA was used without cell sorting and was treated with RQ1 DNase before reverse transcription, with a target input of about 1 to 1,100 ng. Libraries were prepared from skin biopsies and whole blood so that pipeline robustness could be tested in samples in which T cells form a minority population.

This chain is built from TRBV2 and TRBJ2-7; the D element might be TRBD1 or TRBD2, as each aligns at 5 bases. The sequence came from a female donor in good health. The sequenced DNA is TGTGCCAGCAGCTCCAGAGAGGGGGAGCAGTACTTC. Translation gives CASSSREGEQYF.